This is a list of T cell receptor beta chains from one sample in a study of OX40 agonist ivuxolimab in advanced cancers. Some clones are missing from TCRdb's copy, which holds only in-frame ones; the method was immunoSEQ multiplex PCR. The sample carries tens of thousands of clones, approximately 85% recorded once. Sequencing used CD4+ or CD8+ T cells sorted from blood, obtained in a trial of the OX40 agonist ivuxolimab. These receptors all come from an adult with an advanced solid tumor such as melanoma, head and neck, liver or kidney cancer. Each CDR3 is given with its conserved first and last residue. Each record gives: J gene, V gene, clone size, CDR3 length, D gene, CDR3 protein, CDR3 DNA. A D gene is named only where the DNA matches it firmly. The size entry is marked missing in some rows and otherwise reads once, few, many or a size class.

TRBJ1-2	TRBV30	.	14	.	CAWSVTASYYGYTF	TGTGCCTGGAGTGTAACAGCCAGCTACTATGGCTACACCTTC
TRBJ1-1	TRBV7-9	few	14	.	CASSEEYPNTEAFF	TGTGCCAGCAGCGAGGAGTACCCGAACACTGAAGCTTTCTTT
TRBJ2-2	TRBV14	.	19	TRBD2	CASSLTPGLALKNTGELFF	TGTGCCAGCAGCCTCACACCGGGACTAGCGTTGAAGAACACCGGGGAGCTGTTTTTT
TRBJ1-5	TRBV7-2	.	16	TRBD1	CASSHTGGSGNQPQHF	TGTGCCAGCAGCCATACAGGGGGCTCGGGCAATCAGCCCCAGCATTTT
TRBJ2-7	TRBV6-5	.	13	.	CASSYSGGAEQYF	TGTGCCAGCAGTTACTCGGGCGGGGCCGAGCAGTACTTC
TRBJ1-5	TRBV7-3	few	13	.	CASSTRTPQPQHF	TGTGCCAGCAGCACCAGGACACCTCAGCCCCAGCATTTT
TRBJ2-7	TRBV27	once	15	.	CASSLGDRRWYEQYF	TGTGCCAGCAGTTTAGGCGACAGGCGTTGGTACGAGCAGTACTTC
TRBJ1-2	TRBV5-1	.	13	.	CASSLQENYGYTF	TGCGCCAGCAGCTTACAGGAGAACTATGGCTACACCTTC
TRBJ2-5	TRBV15	.	14	TRBD2	CATSSLGGGETQYF	TGTGCCACCAGCAGCCTGGGGGGGGGAGAGACCCAGTACTTC
TRBJ2-3	TRBV27	.	20	TRBD2	CASSLKTPSGRILDADTQYF	TGTGCCAGCAGTTTAAAAACCCCTAGCGGGAGGATTTTAGATGCAGATACGCAGTATTTT
TRBJ1-1	TRBV13	.	15	TRBD1	CASSGTGIGSTEAFF	TGTGCCAGCAGCGGGACAGGGATAGGCAGCACTGAAGCTTTCTTT
TRBJ2-5	TRBV7-7	.	16	.	CASSLALVGAGETQYF	TGTGCCAGCAGCTTAGCGCTCGTGGGGGCCGGGGAGACCCAGTACTTC
TRBJ2-2	TRBV29-1	.	12	.	CSGTSNTGELFF	TGCAGCGGGACTTCGAACACCGGGGAGCTGTTTTTT
TRBJ2-7	TRBV11-3	once	12	.	CASSSSRYEQYF	TGTGCCAGCAGCTCCAGTCGATACGAGCAGTACTTC
TRBJ1-2	TRBV19	few	14	.	CASSPLGEVDGYTF	TGTGCCAGTAGTCCCCTAGGGGAAGTGGATGGCTACACCTTC
TRBJ2-7	TRBV29-1	.	15	.	CSVEDVTGVGYEQYF	TGCAGCGTTGAAGATGTGACGGGAGTAGGCTACGAGCAGTACTTC
TRBJ2-7	TRBV19	.	14	TRBD1	CASSIGQGAYEQYF	TGTGCCAGTAGTATCGGGCAGGGGGCATACGAGCAGTACTTC
TRBJ1-6	TRBV25-1	.	15	.	CASSPSGNGISPLHF	TGTGCCAGCAGTCCTTCCGGGAATGGAATTTCACCCCTCCACTTT
TRBJ2-5	TRBV25-1	.	13	.	CASSDLLQETQYF	TGTGCCAGCAGTGACCTTCTACAAGAGACCCAGTACTTC
TRBJ1-1	TRBV19	.	15	.	CASSILYEGITEAFF	TGTGCCAGTAGTATACTCTACGAAGGAATCACTGAAGCTTTCTTT
TRBJ2-5	TRBV28	.	14	.	CASSFLGQQETQYF	TGTGCCAGCAGTTTCCTTGGACAGCAAGAGACCCAGTACTTC
TRBJ2-7	TRBV7-2	once	15	TRBD2	CASSQTSGGADEQYF	TGTGCCAGCAGCCAGACTAGCGGGGGGGCGGACGAGCAGTACTTC
TRBJ1-1	TRBV4-1	.	12	.	CASSQENTEAFF	TGCGCCAGCAGCCAAGAGAACACTGAAGCTTTCTTT
TRBJ2-7	TRBV4-1	few	12	.	CASSPTGLAQYF	TGCGCCAGCAGCCCCACAGGGTTGGCGCAGTACTTC
TRBJ2-5	TRBV6-5	.	11	.	CASSVQETQYF	TGTGCCAGCAGTGTACAAGAGACCCAGTACTTC
TRBJ1-5	TRBV13	.	14	.	CASSLKGSNQPQHF	TGTGCCAGCAGCTTAAAAGGTAGCAATCAGCCCCAGCATTTT
TRBJ2-2	TRBV6-5	.	15	.	CASSPWVTNTGELFF	TGTGCCAGCAGTCCATGGGTCACGAACACCGGGGAGCTGTTTTTT
TRBJ1-1	TRBV30	few	15	TRBD1	CAWSPRTGMNTEAFF	TGTGCCTGGAGTCCACGGACAGGGATGAACACTGAAGCTTTCTTT
TRBJ2-7	TRBV6-5	.	14	.	CASSPGAGSYEQYF	TGTGCCAGCAGTCCCGGGGCTGGCTCCTACGAGCAGTACTTC
TRBJ1-5	TRBV4-3	.	15	.	CASSQDRAAYQPQHF	TGCGCCAGCAGCCAAGATAGAGCAGCCTATCAGCCCCAGCATTTT
TRBJ1-5	TRBV19	.	14	.	CASGRGGLNQPQHF	TGTGCCAGTGGCCGGGGGGGACTCAATCAGCCCCAGCATTTT
TRBJ2-2	TRBV4-3	.	16	.	CASSQDVGGITGELFF	TGCGCCAGCAGCCAAGATGTGGGGGGTATCACCGGGGAGCTGTTTTTT
TRBJ2-1	TRBV7-3	.	16	TRBD2	CASSTLGGRAYNEQFF	TGTGCCAGCAGCACCCTCGGCGGGAGGGCCTACAATGAGCAGTTCTTC
TRBJ2-7	TRBV19	.	16	TRBD1	CASKRGLGTGGDEQYF	TGTGCCAGTAAAAGAGGCCTCGGGACAGGGGGAGACGAGCAGTACTTC
TRBJ1-1	TRBV2	.	11	TRBD1	CASLQGPEAFF	TGTGCCAGTCTACAGGGGCCGGAAGCTTTCTTT
TRBJ1-1	TRBV11-1	few	16	TRBD1	CASSLERVRDRTEAFF	TGTGCCAGCAGCTTAGAACGGGTGAGGGACAGGACTGAAGCTTTCTTT
TRBJ1-5	TRBV7-2	.	13	.	CASSPQGAQPQHF	TGTGCCAGCAGCCCCCAGGGTGCTCAGCCCCAGCATTTT
TRBJ1-5	TRBV19	.	13	.	CASTPVSNQPQHF	TGTGCCAGTACGCCAGTGAGCAATCAGCCCCAGCATTTT
TRBJ2-7	TRBV6-5	.	13	TRBD1	CASSSGTGDEQYF	TGTGCCAGCAGTTCGGGGACAGGGGACGAGCAGTACTTC
TRBJ2-1	TRBV29-1	.	12	.	CSVETGANEQFF	TGCAGCGTTGAGACGGGCGCCAATGAGCAGTTCTTC
TRBJ1-3	TRBV29-1	.	15	TRBD1	CSVPGQDNSGNTIYF	TGCAGCGTTCCGGGACAGGACAACTCTGGAAACACCATATATTTT
TRBJ2-7	TRBV10-3	.	14	TRBD1	CASSIQGAEYEQYF	TGTGCCAGCAGTATACAGGGGGCGGAATACGAGCAGTACTTC
TRBJ1-2	TRBV10-3	.	15	.	CAISESEGVIGGYTF	TGTGCCATCAGTGAGTCGGAGGGGGTAATAGGTGGCTACACCTTC
TRBJ2-5	TRBV11-1	once	17	.	CASSTQPSRGPGETQYF	TGTGCCAGCAGCACTCAACCCTCTCGCGGGCCCGGTGAGACCCAGTACTTC
TRBJ2-2	TRBV15	once	15	TRBD1	CATSREGTDTGELFF	TGTGCCACCAGCAGAGAAGGGACAGACACCGGGGAGCTGTTTTTT
TRBJ2-7	TRBV7-6	.	14	TRBD1	CASSQGQGAYEQYF	TGTGCCAGCAGCCAGGGACAGGGGGCCTACGAGCAGTACTTC
TRBJ1-1	TRBV5-1	.	16	.	CASSAGEFRMNTEAFF	TGCGCCAGCAGCGCAGGCGAGTTTAGAATGAACACTGAAGCTTTCTTT
TRBJ1-3	TRBV28	.	16	TRBD1	CASSPLTGSSGNTIYF	TGTGCCAGCAGCCCCCTGACAGGGAGCTCTGGAAACACCATATATTTT
TRBJ2-1	TRBV7-9	.	13	.	CAPSGLAYNEQFF	TGTGCCCCCTCCGGGCTAGCTTACAATGAGCAGTTCTTC
TRBJ1-1	TRBV4-1	.	16	.	CASSQEGGQRATEAFF	TGCGCCAGCAGCCAAGAAGGTGGCCAGCGGGCCACTGAAGCTTTCTTT
TRBJ2-1	TRBV29-1	.	15	.	CSVEDPRGLGNEQFF	TGCAGCGTTGAAGATCCTAGGGGTCTCGGCAATGAGCAGTTCTTC
TRBJ1-1	TRBV7-9	.	14	.	CASSLYSENTEAFF	TGTGCCAGCAGCTTATATTCCGAAAACACTGAAGCTTTCTTT
TRBJ1-3	TRBV13	.	16	.	CASSLGEGGSGNTIYF	TGTGCCAGCAGCTTGGGTGAAGGGGGGTCTGGAAACACCATATATTTT
TRBJ2-5	TRBV7-8	once	17	.	CASSLPMGGWGEETQYF	TGTGCCAGCAGCTTACCAATGGGGGGATGGGGCGAAGAGACCCAGTACTTC
TRBJ2-3	TRBV7-2	.	15	.	CASSLARGGADTQYF	TGTGCCAGCAGCTTAGCGCGCGGGGGCGCAGATACGCAGTATTTT